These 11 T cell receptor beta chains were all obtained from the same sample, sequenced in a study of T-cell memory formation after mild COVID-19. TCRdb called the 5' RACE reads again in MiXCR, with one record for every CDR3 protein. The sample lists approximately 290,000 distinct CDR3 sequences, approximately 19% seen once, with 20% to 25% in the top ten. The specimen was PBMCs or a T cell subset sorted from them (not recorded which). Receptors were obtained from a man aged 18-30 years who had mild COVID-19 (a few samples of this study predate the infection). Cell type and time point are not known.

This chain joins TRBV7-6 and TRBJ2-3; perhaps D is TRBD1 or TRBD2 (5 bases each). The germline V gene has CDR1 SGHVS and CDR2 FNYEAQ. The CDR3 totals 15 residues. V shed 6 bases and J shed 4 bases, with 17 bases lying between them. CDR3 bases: TGTGCCAGCAGAGCCGGGGCCTGGCGGGCAGATACGCAGTATTTT. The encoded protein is CASRAGAWRADTQYF.

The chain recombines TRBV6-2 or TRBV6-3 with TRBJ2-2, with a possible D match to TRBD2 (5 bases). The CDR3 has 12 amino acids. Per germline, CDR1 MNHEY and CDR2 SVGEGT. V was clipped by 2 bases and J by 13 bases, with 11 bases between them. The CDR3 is CASSYPRVGLFF. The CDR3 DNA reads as TGTGCCAGCAGTTACCCGAGGGTAGGGCTGTTTTTT.

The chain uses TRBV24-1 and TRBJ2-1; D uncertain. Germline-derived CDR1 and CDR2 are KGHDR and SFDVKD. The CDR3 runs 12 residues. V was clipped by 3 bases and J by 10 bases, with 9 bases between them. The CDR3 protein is CATSDMPGEQFF. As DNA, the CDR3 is TGTGCCACCAGTGATATGCCAGGAGAGCAGTTCTTC.

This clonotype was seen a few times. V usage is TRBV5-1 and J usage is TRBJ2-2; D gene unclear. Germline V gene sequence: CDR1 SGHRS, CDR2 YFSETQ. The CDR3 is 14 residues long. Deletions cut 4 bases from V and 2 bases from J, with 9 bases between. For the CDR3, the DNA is TGCGCCAGCAGCGACGAGTTAAACACCGGGGAGCTGTTTTTT. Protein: CASSDELNTGELFF.

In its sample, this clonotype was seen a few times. CDR3 in amino acids: CASSFGAGLLNTEAFF. DNA for the CDR3: TGTGCCAGCAGTTTTGGGGCAGGGTTGTTGAACACTGAAGCTTTCTTT. The chain uses TRBV27 and TRBJ1-1, with a possible D match to TRBD1 (5 bases). The V and J ends lost 3 bases and 0 bases respectively, with 14 bases between them. CDR3 size: 16 residues. Per germline, CDR1 MNHEY and CDR2 SMNVEV (reference sequence).

The CDR3 DNA reads TGTGCCAGCAGCTTGGGTTCAGCCGGCTACGAGCAGTACGTC. Its protein is CASSLGSAGYEQYV. The chain has TRBV5-6 and TRBJ2-7, with no clear D. Deletions cut 0 bases from V and 3 bases from J, with 10 bases between. The V gene's germline CDR1 is SGHDT and CDR2 YYEEEE. The CDR3 has 14 residues.

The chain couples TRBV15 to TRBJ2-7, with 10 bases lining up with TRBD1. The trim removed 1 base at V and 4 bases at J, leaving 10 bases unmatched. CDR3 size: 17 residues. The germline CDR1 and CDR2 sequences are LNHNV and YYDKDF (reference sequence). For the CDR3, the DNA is TGTGCCACCAGCAGAGGAGCCGGGACAGGGGAGGTATACGAGCAGTACTTC. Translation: CATSRGAGTGEVYEQYF.

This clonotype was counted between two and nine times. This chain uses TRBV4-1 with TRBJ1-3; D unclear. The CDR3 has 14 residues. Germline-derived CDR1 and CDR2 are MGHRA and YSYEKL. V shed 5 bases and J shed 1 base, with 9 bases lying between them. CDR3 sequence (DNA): TGCGCCAGCAGCTACCCAGGATCTGGAAACACCATATATTTT. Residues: CASSYPGSGNTIYF.

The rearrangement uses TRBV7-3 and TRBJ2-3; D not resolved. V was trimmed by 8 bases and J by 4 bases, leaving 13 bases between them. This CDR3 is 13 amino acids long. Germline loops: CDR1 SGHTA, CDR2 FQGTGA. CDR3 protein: CASSLTVPDTQYF. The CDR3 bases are TGTGCCAGCTCTTTGACTGTTCCAGATACGCAGTATTTT.

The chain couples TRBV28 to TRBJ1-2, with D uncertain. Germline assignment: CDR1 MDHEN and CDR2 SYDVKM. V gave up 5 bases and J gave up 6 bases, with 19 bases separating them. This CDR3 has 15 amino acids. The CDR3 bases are TGTGCCAGCAGTCCAGACGTCCCCGTAGTAGATGGCTACACCTTC. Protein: CASSPDVPVVDGYTF.

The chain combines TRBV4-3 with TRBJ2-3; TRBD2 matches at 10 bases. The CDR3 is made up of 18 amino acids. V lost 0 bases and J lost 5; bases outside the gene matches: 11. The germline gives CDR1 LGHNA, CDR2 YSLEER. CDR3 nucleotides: TGCGCCAGCAGCCAAGATCAGCGGGGGGGCCAGGGGGGAGATACGCAGTATTTT. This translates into CASSQDQRGGQGGDTQYF.